This T cell receptor beta chain was captured by sequencing in a study of blood T cell repertoires in COVID-19. Study overall: Material from acute and convalescent COVID-19 was sourced from the United States, Italy and Spain. PBMCs, B-cell-depleted T cells, or T cells provided the cDNA or gDNA that made up the material.

In the study's own analysis: Counts of nucleated cells, estimated from reference gene primer amplification, were obtained. Assay used: immunoSEQ multiplex PCR; TCRdb lists only in-frame clones, some missing. V and J calls and clone size are those listed in that table; D and trimming were worked out from the DNA. The sample carries fewer than 600,000 clones, 89% recorded once. Sequenced material: peripheral blood. The TCR comes from a man between 18 and 35 years old with COVID-19, enrolled during active disease.

The CDR3 reads CASSSDRGEAFF. CDR3 nucleotides: TGTGCCAGCAGTAGCGACAGGGGTGAAGCTTTCTTT. This chain uses TRBV6-5 with TRBJ1-1, with 8 nucleotides matching TRBD1. Germline V lookup: CDR1 MNHEY, CDR2 SVGAGI. This CDR3 region has 12 residues. With V trimmed by 5 bases and J by 7 bases, 3 bases remained unmatched.